This T cell receptor beta chain was sequenced during a study of blood T cell repertoires in COVID-19. Study overall: The United States, Italy and Spain supplied acute and convalescent COVID-19 samples. PBMCs, B-cell-depleted T cells, or T cells provided the cDNA or gDNA that made up the material.

The CDR3 length is 13 residues. Germline-derived CDR1 and CDR2 are MNHEY and SMNVEV (reference sequence). V was clipped by 2 bases and J by 9 bases, with 11 bases between them. The count of this clone is one. Per the original methods: Estimation of nucleated cell counts was performed using reference gene primer amplification. The repertoire was sequenced with immunoSEQ multiplex PCR; TCRdb's copy has only in-frame clones and lacks some. V and J calls and clone size are given by that table; D and trimming were obtained from the DNA. The sample consists of 150,000 to 160,000 clones, about 89% of them appearing once.

V gene TRBV27 combines with J gene TRBJ2-1; weak D call: TRBD2 (7 bases). Sequenced material: peripheral blood. This clonotype originated in a man in his fifties or sixties with acute or convalescent COVID-19. As DNA, the CDR3 is TGTGCCAGCAGTTTACGGGGGGCAAGTGAGCAGTTCTTC. It specifies CASSLRGASEQFF.